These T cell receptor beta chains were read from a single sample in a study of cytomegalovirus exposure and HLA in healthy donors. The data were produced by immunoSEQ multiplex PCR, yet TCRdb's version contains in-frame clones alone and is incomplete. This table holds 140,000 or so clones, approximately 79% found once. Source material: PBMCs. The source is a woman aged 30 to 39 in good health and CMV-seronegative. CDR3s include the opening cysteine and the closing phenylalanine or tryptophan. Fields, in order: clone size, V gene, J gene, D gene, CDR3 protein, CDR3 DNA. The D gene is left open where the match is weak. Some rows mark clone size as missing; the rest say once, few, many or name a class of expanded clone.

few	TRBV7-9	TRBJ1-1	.	CASSNRRTGGTEAFF	TGTGCCAGCAGCAACAGGCGAACGGGGGGTACTGAAGCTTTCTTT
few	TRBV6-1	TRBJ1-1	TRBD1	CASSAPYRGLIRAFF	TGTGCCAGCAGTGCTCCCTACAGGGGGCTTATTCGGGCTTTCTTT
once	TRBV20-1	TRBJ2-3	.	CSARVTHTQYF	TGCAGTGCGAGGGTTACGCATACGCAGTATTTT
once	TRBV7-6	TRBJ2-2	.	CASSLGRPGNTGELFF	TGTGCCAGCAGCTTAGGGAGGCCAGGGAACACCGGGGAGCTGTTTTTT
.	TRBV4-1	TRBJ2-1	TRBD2	CASSQILGAGGGDEQFF	TGCGCCAGCAGCCAAATCTTAGGAGCGGGAGGGGGCGATGAGCAGTTCTTC
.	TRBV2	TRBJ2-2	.	CASIRIPTGELFF	TGTGCCAGCATCAGGATCCCCACCGGGGAGCTGTTTTTT
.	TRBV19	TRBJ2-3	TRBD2	CASSPTGLATDTQYF	TGTGCCAGTAGTCCTACGGGACTAGCCACAGATACGCAGTATTTT
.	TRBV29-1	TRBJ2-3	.	CSVAGPGGTDTQYF	TGCAGCGTTGCAGGTCCCGGGGGCACAGATACGCAGTATTTT
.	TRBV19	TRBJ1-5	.	CASGGGADQPQHF	TGTGCCAGCGGGGGAGGGGCCGATCAGCCCCAGCATTTT
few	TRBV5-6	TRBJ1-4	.	CASRNSIGEKLFF	TGTGCCAGCAGAAACAGCATCGGCGAAAAACTGTTTTTT
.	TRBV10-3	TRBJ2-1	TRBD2	CAISERAGGAYNEQFF	TGTGCCATCAGTGAGAGGGCGGGGGGGGCCTACAATGAGCAGTTCTTC
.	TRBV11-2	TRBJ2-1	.	CASSLVGGVRGEQFF	TGTGCCAGCAGCTTAGTGGGGGGAGTACGGGGTGAGCAGTTCTTC
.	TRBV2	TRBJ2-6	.	CASATRVPSGANVLTF	TGTGCCAGCGCGACTAGGGTGCCCTCTGGGGCCAACGTCCTGACTTTC
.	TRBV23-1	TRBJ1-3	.	CASSRDRRSLFSGNTIYF	TGCGCCAGCAGCCGAGACAGGCGCTCCCTTTTCTCTGGAAACACCATATATTTT
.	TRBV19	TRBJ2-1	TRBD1	CASSSPGTGYYNEQFF	TGTGCCAGTAGTTCACCCGGGACAGGGTACTACAATGAGCAGTTCTTC
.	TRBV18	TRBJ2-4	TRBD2	CASSPPGLALNIQYF	TGTGCCAGCTCACCACCGGGACTAGCTTTAAACATTCAGTACTTC
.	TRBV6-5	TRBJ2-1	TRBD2	CASSYSRRGGYNEQFF	TGTGCCAGCAGTTACTCTCGACGGGGGGGTTACAATGAGCAGTTCTTC
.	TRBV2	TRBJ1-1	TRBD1	CASSVTGVEAFF	TGTGCCAGCAGTGTTACAGGGGTCGAAGCTTTCTTT
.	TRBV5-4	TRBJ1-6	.	CASSIDKNNSPLHF	TGTGCCAGCAGCATAGACAAGAATAATTCACCCCTCCACTTT
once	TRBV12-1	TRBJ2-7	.	CASSFSRAGVTYEQYF	TGTGCCAGCAGCTTTTCCAGGGCAGGGGTGACCTACGAGCAGTACTTC
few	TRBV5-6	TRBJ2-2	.	CASSRTATGELFF	TGTGCCAGCAGCCGAACAGCTACCGGGGAGCTGTTTTTT
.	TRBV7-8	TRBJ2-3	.	CASSLLVQNTDTQYF	TGTGCCAGCAGCCTACTAGTTCAGAACACAGATACGCAGTATTTT
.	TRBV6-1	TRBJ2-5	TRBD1	CASSEGQGPAWVKYF	TGTGCCAGCAGTGAGGGACAGGGGCCGGCGTGGGTGAAGTACTTC
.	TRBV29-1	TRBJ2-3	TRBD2	CSVDEAGVGDTQYF	TGCAGCGTCGACGAAGCGGGAGTAGGAGATACGCAGTATTTT
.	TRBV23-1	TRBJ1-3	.	CASSQSRQGISGNTIYF	TGCGCCAGCAGTCAATCCCGGCAGGGAATCTCCGGAAACACCATATATTTT
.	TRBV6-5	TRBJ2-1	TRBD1	CASSRGQGARNEQFF	TGTGCCAGCAGTCGGGGACAGGGGGCGCGGAATGAGCAGTTCTTC
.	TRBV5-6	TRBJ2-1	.	CASSLGAAISYNEQFF	TGTGCCAGCAGCTTGGGCGCTGCTATCTCCTACAATGAGCAGTTCTTC
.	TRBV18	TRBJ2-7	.	CASSPRGSSEQYF	TGTGCCAGCTCACCACGCGGCTCCAGCGAGCAGTACTTC
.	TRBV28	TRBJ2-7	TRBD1	CASSFRDRLSSYEQYF	TGTGCCAGCAGTTTTCGGGACAGACTATCTTCCTACGAGCAGTACTTC
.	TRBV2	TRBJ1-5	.	CASSEYGNQPQHF	TGTGCCAGCAGCGAATATGGCAATCAGCCCCAGCATTTT
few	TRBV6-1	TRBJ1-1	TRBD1	CASSETPYRGLNTEAFF	TGTGCCAGCAGCGAAACCCCCTACAGGGGGCTGAACACTGAAGCTTTCTTT
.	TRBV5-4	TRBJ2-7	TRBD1	CASSEGQGGPYEQYF	TGTGCCAGCAGCGAAGGACAGGGAGGCCCCTACGAGCAATACTTC
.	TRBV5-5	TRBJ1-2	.	CASSRRDLVQDIVGYGYTF	TGTGCCAGCAGCCGGCGGGACTTAGTTCAGGATATTGTCGGCTATGGCTACACCTTC
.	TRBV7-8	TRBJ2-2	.	CASSLGQGRTGELFF	TGTGCCAGCAGCTTAGGGCAGGGAAGAACCGGGGAGCTGTTTTTT
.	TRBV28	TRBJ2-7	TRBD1	CASRRPGTGGWNEQYF	TGTGCCAGCAGAAGACCCGGGACAGGGGGTTGGAACGAGCAGTACTTC
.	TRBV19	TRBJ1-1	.	CASRFDSSNTEAFF	TGTGCCAGTAGATTCGACAGCTCAAACACTGAAGCTTTCTTT
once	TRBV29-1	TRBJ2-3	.	CSVEGPSSTDTQYF	TGCAGCGTTGAGGGGCCGTCGAGCACAGATACGCAGTATTTT
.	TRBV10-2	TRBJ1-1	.	CASSDAGASGAFF	TGCGCCAGCAGTGACGCGGGGGCGAGTGGAGCTTTCTTT
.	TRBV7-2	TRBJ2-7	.	CASSSTGYYEQYF	TGTGCCAGCAGCTCTACAGGTTACTACGAGCAGTACTTC
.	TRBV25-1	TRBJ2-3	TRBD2	CASSESGTSESTDTQYF	TGTGCCAGCAGTGAATCAGGGACTAGCGAAAGCACAGATACGCAGTATTTT
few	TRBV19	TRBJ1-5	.	CASSPRAGGGQPQHF	TGTGCCAGTAGTCCCCGTGCGGGCGGAGGTCAGCCCCAGCATTTT
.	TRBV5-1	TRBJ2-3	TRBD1	CASSLTTGAKDTQYF	TGCGCCAGCAGCTTAACCACAGGGGCGAAGGATACGCAGTATTTT
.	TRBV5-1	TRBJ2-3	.	CASSLAAGLGDTQYF	TGCGCCAGCAGCTTGGCGGCGGGTCTAGGAGATACGCAGTATTTT
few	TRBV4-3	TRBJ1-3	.	CASSQVAGSGNTIYF	TGCGCCAGCAGCCAAGTCGCAGGGTCTGGAAACACCATATATTTT
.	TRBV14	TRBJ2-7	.	CASSQVLFGAPYEQYF	TGTGCCAGCAGCCAAGTCCTTTTTGGGGCCCCCTACGAGCAGTACTTC
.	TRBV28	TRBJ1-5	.	CASRYSNQPQHF	TGTGCCAGCAGGTATAGCAATCAGCCCCAGCATTTT
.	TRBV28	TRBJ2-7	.	CASSTPSSYEQYF	TGTGCCAGCAGTACCCCGAGTTCCTACGAGCAGTACTTC
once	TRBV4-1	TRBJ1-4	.	CASSQEPGLDWNEKLFF	TGCGCCAGCAGCCAAGAACCGGGCTTGGACTGGAATGAAAAACTGTTTTTT
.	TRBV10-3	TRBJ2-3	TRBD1	CAISEPPGTGTDTQYF	TGTGCCATCAGTGAGCCCCCGGGGACAGGGACAGATACGCAGTATTTT
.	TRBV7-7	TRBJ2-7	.	CASSLSEGTHEQYF	TGTGCCAGCAGCTTATCAGAGGGCACCCACGAGCAGTACTTC